The sequence of this T cell receptor beta chain was determined in a study of blood T cell repertoires in COVID-19. Study-level information: Acute and convalescent COVID-19 samples came from the United States, Italy and Spain.

The table lists this clone with a count of one. Authors' processing steps: From reference gene primer amplification, estimates of nucleated cell counts were derived. Data came from immunoSEQ multiplex PCR; TCRdb stores just in-frame clones and leaves some out. Clone size and V and J calls were adopted from that table, with D and trimming inferred from the DNA. Here the sample spans 200,000 to 250,000 clones, approximately 90% being singletons. The source of this sequence is a man in his thirties or forties with COVID-19, enrolled during active disease. The sample was peripheral blood.

The CDR3: CASSYSFYRTGEKLFF. The CDR3, as DNA: TGTGCCAGCAGTTACTCGTTTTATAGGACAGGTGAAAAACTGTTTTTT. The V and J genes are TRBV6-5 and TRBJ1-4, with 7 bases fitting TRBD1. V was pared by 0 bases and J by 7 bases, with 8 bases of the junction left unmatched. Germline assignment: CDR1 MNHEY and CDR2 SVGAGI. This CDR3 is 16 amino acids long.